This T cell receptor (beta chain) derives from a study of PD-1 blockade in classical Hodgkin lymphoma. Germline V gene data show CDR1 as MNHEY and CDR2 as SVGAGI. The CDR3 sequence is 15 residues long. Trimming took off 5 bases at V and 4 bases at J, with 16 bases between the two ends. Brentuximab vedotin exposure varied among the patients, all of whom had relapsed after autologous stem cell transplantation. TCRdb's copy holds only in-frame clones and misses some; the assay was immunoSEQ multiplex PCR. Of 45,000 to 55,000 clones listed, 73% were seen once; the top ten hold over 13%. The receptor was derived from a human donor with classical Hodgkin lymphoma. The rearrangement joins TRBV6-5 to TRBJ2-3; TRBD1 or TRBD2 may be the D gene (5 bases each). Sequenced material: peripheral blood mononuclear cells (PBMCs), taken before the second cycle of nivolumab. CDR3 nucleotide sequence: TGTGCCAGCAGTCTTAGTGGGGGTTGGCCAGATACGCAGTATTTT. This codes for CASSLSGGWPDTQYF.